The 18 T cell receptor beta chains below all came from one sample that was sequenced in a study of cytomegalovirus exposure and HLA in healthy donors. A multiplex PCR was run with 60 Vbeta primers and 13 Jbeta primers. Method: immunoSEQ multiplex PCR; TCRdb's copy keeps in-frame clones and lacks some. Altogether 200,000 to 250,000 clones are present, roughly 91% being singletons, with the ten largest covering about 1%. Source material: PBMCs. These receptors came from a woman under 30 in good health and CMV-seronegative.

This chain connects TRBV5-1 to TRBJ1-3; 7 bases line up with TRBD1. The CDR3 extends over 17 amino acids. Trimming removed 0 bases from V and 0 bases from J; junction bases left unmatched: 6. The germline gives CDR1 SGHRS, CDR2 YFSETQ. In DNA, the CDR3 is TGCGCCAGCAGCTTGGAAGCAGGGGGGTCCTCTGGAAACACCATATATTTT. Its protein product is CASSLEAGGSSGNTIYF.

The CDR3 DNA sequence: TGTGCCAGCAGGATGACAGGGTCGCGAACTGAAGCTTTCTTT. Translation gives CASRMTGSRTEAFF. The gene calls are TRBV6-5 and TRBJ1-1; 7 positions match TRBD1. Germline trimming cut 6 bases from V and 5 bases from J; bases unmatched to any gene: 9. The germline V gene encodes CDR1 MNHEY and CDR2 SVGAGI. The CDR3 sequence is 14 residues long.

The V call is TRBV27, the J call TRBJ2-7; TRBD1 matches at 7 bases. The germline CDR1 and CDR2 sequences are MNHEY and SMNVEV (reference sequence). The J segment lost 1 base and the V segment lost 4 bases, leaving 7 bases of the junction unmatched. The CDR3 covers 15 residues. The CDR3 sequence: CASSSSTGPSYEQYF. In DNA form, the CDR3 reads TGTGCCAGCAGTTCCTCGACAGGGCCGTCCTACGAGCAGTACTTC.

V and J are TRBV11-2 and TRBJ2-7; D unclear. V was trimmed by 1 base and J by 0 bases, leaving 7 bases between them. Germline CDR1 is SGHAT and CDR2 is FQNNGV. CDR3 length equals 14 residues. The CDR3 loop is CASSLGLSSYEQYF. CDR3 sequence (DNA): TGTGCCAGCAGCTTAGGCCTAAGCTCCTACGAGCAGTACTTC.

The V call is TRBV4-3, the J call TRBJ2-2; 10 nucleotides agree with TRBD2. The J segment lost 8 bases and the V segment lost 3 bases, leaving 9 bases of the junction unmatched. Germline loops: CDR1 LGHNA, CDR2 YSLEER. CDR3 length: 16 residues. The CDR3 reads CASSQHEGLASGELFF. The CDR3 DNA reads TGCGCCAGCAGCCAGCACGAGGGACTAGCGAGTGGGGAGCTGTTTTTT.

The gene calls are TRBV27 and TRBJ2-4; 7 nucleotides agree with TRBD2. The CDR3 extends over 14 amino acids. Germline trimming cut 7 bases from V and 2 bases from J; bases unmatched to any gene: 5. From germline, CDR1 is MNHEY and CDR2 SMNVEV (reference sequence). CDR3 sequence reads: CASKAGGTKNIQYF. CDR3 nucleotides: TGTGCCAGCAAGGCCGGGGGGACCAAAAACATTCAGTACTTC.

CDR3 nucleotide sequence: TGTGCCAGCAGCCAACTAGCGGGCGGGGGCACAGATACGCAGTATTTT. Protein product: CASSQLAGGGTDTQYF. J is TRBJ2-3 and V is TRBV7-9, with TRBD2 identical over 9 bases. Germline CDR1 and CDR2: SEHNR and FQNEAQ (reference sequence). CDR3 size: 16 residues. V gave up 5 bases and J gave up 1 base; unmatched junction bases: 7.

The CDR3, as DNA: TGTGCCAGCAGCGTGGCAGGGGGCCCCACTGAAGCTTTCTTT. Translated: CASSVAGGPTEAFF. The chain is built from TRBV9 and TRBJ1-1, with TRBD1 matching 8 bases. CDR1 and CDR2 from the germline V gene are SGDLS and YYNGEE. V lost 2 bases to trimming and J lost 4 bases; unmatched junction nucleotides: 4. This CDR3 contains 14 residues.

Here the CDR3 reads CASSLDGLGAAFF. Here the CDR3 DNA reads TGTGCCAGCAGCTTGGACGGGCTTGGGGCAGCTTTCTTT. This chain uses TRBV5-4 with TRBJ1-1; possible D gene TRBD1, 5 bases. Per the germline V gene, CDR1 is SGHNT and CDR2 is YYREEE (reference sequence). CDR3 length: 13 residues. The V and J ends lost 0 bases and 10 bases respectively, with 13 bases between them.

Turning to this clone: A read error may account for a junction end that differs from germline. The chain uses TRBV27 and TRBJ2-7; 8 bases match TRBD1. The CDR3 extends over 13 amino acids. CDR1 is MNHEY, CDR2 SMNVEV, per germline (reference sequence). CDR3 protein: CASSRQGPPPFIF. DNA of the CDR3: TGTGCCAGCAGCCGACAGGGGCCGCCCCCTTTCATTTTC.

CDR3 loop: CASSQVGGPRNTIYF. CDR3 DNA: TGCGCCAGCAGCCAAGTAGGAGGACCCAGAAACACCATATATTTT. The chain combines TRBV4-1 with TRBJ1-3; D is undetermined. Trimming removed 1 base at V and 5 bases at J, with 12 bases between. The CDR3 spans 15 residues. Per germline, CDR1 MGHRA and CDR2 YSYEKL.

This CDR3 is CASSLEDFPNYGYTF. The CDR3 DNA reads TGTGCCAGCAGCTTAGAGGACTTTCCTAACTATGGCTACACCTTC. The chain is built from TRBV7-8 and TRBJ1-2, with D hard to call. Germline values: CDR1 SGHVS, CDR2 FQNEAQ. There are 15 residues in the CDR3. V lost 1 base, J lost 0 bases, and 9 bases lay in between. Combining the CDR3 with reference TRBV7-8 and TRBJ1-2 gives the whole variable domain GAGVSQSPRYKVAKRGQDVALRCDPISGHVSLFWYQQALGQGPEFLTYFQNEAQLDKSGLPSDRFFAERPEGSVSTLKIQRTQQEDSAVYLCASSLEDFPNYGYTFGSGTRLTVV.

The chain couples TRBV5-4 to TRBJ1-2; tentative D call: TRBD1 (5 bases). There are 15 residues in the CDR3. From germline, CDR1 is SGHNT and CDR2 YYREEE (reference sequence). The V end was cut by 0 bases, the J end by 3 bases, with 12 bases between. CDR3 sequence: CASSLVTGGDYGYTF. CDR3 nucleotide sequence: TGTGCCAGCAGCTTGGTAACTGGGGGGGACTATGGCTACACCTTC.

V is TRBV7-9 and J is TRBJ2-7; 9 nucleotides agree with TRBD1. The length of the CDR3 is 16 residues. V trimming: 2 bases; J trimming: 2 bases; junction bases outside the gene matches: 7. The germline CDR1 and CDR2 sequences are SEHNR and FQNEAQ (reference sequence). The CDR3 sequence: CASSLPPGQGTYEQYF. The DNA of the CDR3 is TGTGCCAGCAGCTTACCTCCGGGACAGGGTACCTACGAGCAGTACTTC.

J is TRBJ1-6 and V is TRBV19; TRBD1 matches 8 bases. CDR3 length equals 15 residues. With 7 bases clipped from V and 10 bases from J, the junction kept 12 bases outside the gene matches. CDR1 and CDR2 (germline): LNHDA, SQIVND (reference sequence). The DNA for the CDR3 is TGTGCCAGTAACGCCATAGACAGGACAGGGTCACCCCTCCACTTT. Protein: CASNAIDRTGSPLHF.

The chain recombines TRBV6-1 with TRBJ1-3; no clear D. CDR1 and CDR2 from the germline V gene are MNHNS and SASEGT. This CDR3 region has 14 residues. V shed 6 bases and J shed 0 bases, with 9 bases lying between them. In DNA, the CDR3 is TGTGCCAGCAGGGAGGGTAGCTCTGGAAACACCATATATTTT. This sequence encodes CASREGSSGNTIYF.

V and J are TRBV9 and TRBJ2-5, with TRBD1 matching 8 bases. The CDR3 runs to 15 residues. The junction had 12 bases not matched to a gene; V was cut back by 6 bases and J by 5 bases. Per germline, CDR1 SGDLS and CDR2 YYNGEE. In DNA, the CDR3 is TGTGCCAGCAAATCAGGACAGGGAGGATGGGAGACCCAGTACTTC. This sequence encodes CASKSGQGGWETQYF.

The CDR3 sequence is CASSWGGTGSTDTQYF. CDR3 DNA: TGTGCCAGCAGCTGGGGCGGGACAGGGAGCACAGATACGCAGTATTTT. This chain connects TRBV7-2 to TRBJ2-3; 9 bases are a match to TRBD1. Germline-derived CDR1 and CDR2 are SGHTA and FQGNSA. V shed 4 bases and J 0 bases; nucleotides not matched to a gene: 5. This CDR3 spans 16 amino acids.